This T cell receptor beta chain was sequenced for a study of T cell changes during pregnancy in multiple sclerosis. Sequencing was performed with immunoSEQ multiplex PCR; in TCRdb, only in-frame clones are kept and a portion is missing. The table includes about 64,000 clones, about 96% detected once. The CDR3 runs to 15 residues. Trimming at V came to 5 bases and at J to 7 bases, leaving 14 bases not matched to a gene. Germline CDR1 SQVTM, CDR2 ANQGSEA. The chain carries TRBV29-1 and TRBJ2-1; TRBD2 agrees at 7 bases. The sequence was collected from a female donor with multiple sclerosis, enrolled in a pregnancy study. The input for sequencing was CD8+ T cells from peripheral blood mononuclear cells, taken after pregnancy. CDR3 nucleotide sequence: TGCAGCGTTTGGATCCGGGCGGGAGCGAGAAATGAGCAGTTCTTC. Encoded protein: CSVWIRAGARNEQFF.